This T cell receptor beta chain derives from a study of shared clonotypes between healthy human individuals. Only CD45RO-negative cells positively selected for CCR7 counted as naive CD8 cells, so terminally differentiated effector memory CD45RA+ cells were excluded. TCRdb's copy holds only in-frame clones and misses some; the assay was immunoSEQ multiplex PCR. This table has about 2.2 million clones, about 94% appearing once. The TCR was taken from a man younger than 35 in good health. Some clones in this sample may be carry-over from other donors' samples. The source material was naive CD8+ T cells from PBMCs.

In DNA form, the CDR3 reads TGTGCCAGCAGCTTAGGGACATCGCACACTGAAGCTTTCTTT. Its translation: CASSLGTSHTEAFF. J is TRBJ1-1 and V is TRBV7-9; tentative D call: TRBD1 (5 bases). The ends were cut back, 1 base at V and 3 bases at J, with 9 bases in the middle. Germline CDR1 SEHNR, CDR2 FQNEAQ (reference sequence). The CDR3 extends over 14 amino acids.